A selection of T cell receptor beta chains follows, all from one sample in a study of T cell changes during pregnancy in multiple sclerosis. Sequencing was performed with immunoSEQ multiplex PCR; in TCRdb, only in-frame clones are kept and a portion is missing. The sample includes tens of thousands of clones, more than 80% of them seen just once. The source material was peripheral blood, sampled in the first trimester of pregnancy. Source of these receptors: a female donor in good health, enrolled as a control in a pregnancy study. Both conserved end residues are part of each CDR3. A D gene is named only where the DNA matches it firmly. Expanded clones get a size class; other rows say once, few or many, or leave the size out.

j_call d_call clone_size v_call cdr3_aa cdr3_nt
TRBJ2-1 TRBD2 - TRBV6-5 CASMGRLAAYNEQFF TGTGCCAGCATGGGAAGACTAGCCGCCTACAATGAGCAGTTCTTC
TRBJ2-7 - many TRBV27 CASSLRSGYEQYF TGTGCCAGCAGTTTGAGGAGCGGCTACGAGCAGTACTTC
TRBJ1-1 - - TRBV5-6 CASMRALNTEAFF TGTGCCAGCATGAGAGCATTGAACACTGAAGCTTTCTTT
TRBJ1-5 - - TRBV6-5 CASSYEDKQPQHF TGTGCCAGCAGTTACGAGGACAAGCAGCCCCAGCATTTT
TRBJ2-3 TRBD2 - TRBV30 CAWEAGLEGDTQYF TGTGCCTGGGAGGCGGGACTAGAAGGAGATACGCAGTATTTT
TRBJ1-5 - few TRBV4-2 CASSQSEGGQQPQHF TGTGCCAGCAGCCAAAGTGAGGGGGGGCAACAGCCCCAGCATTTT
TRBJ2-1 TRBD2 - TRBV11-2 CASSYPGLANEQFF TGTGCCAGCAGCTACCCGGGACTAGCGAATGAGCAGTTCTTC
TRBJ1-3 TRBD1 - TRBV5-6 CASSLFDTGDGNTIYF TGTGCCAGCAGCTTGTTTGATACAGGGGATGGAAACACCATATATTTT
TRBJ2-5 TRBD1 - TRBV5-1 CASSLDRMETQYF TGCGCCAGCAGCCTGGACAGGATGGAGACCCAGTACTTC
TRBJ1-6 - - TRBV15 CATSGSGGNPRYNSPLHF TGTGCCACCAGCGGTTCTGGGGGGAATCCGCGATATAATTCACCCCTCCACTTT
TRBJ2-5 TRBD2 - TRBV7-2 CASSLTRASGIQETQYF TGTGCCAGCAGCTTAACTAGGGCTAGCGGGATCCAAGAGACCCAGTACTTC
TRBJ2-3 TRBD2 once TRBV5-1 CASSLELAGGVTDTQYF TGCGCCAGCAGCTTGGAACTAGCGGGAGGAGTCACAGATACGCAGTATTTT
TRBJ1-3 - - TRBV19 CASNVGGVFSGNTIYF TGTGCCAGTAATGTGGGGGGAGTATTCTCTGGAAACACCATATATTTT
TRBJ1-1 - - TRBV28 CASRSPGDTEAFF TGTGCCAGCAGATCCCCAGGGGACACTGAAGCTTTCTTT
TRBJ2-7 - - TRBV27 CASSWKRTASSYEQYF TGTGCCAGCAGTTGGAAAAGGACAGCATCCTCCTACGAGCAGTACTTC
TRBJ2-1 - - TRBV6-5 CASSSRGDEQFF TGTGCCAGCAGTTCGCGCGGGGATGAGCAGTTCTTC
TRBJ2-7 - once TRBV6-5 CASSYSRVPLSYEQYF TGTGCCAGCAGTTACTCGCGGGTTCCGCTCAGCTACGAGCAGTACTTC
TRBJ1-4 - once TRBV2 CASGLHPNGVNEKLFF TGTGCCAGCGGCCTTCATCCCAACGGGGTTAATGAAAAACTGTTTTTT
TRBJ1-1 - - TRBV5-1 CASRTSRNTEAFF TGCGCCAGCAGAACCTCCAGGAACACTGAAGCTTTCTTT
TRBJ2-7 - - TRBV7-2 CASSLTVLSYEQYF TGTGCCAGCAGCTTAACGGTCCTCTCCTACGAGCAGTACTTC
TRBJ1-6 TRBD1 - TRBV5-1 CASSSEGGTGVLPLHF TGCGCCAGCAGCTCGGAAGGGGGGACAGGGGTTTTACCCCTCCACTTT
TRBJ2-5 TRBD1 - TRBV7-8 CASSYRPGGQETQYF TGTGCCAGCAGCTACCGCCCAGGGGGCCAGGAGACCCAGTACTTC
TRBJ1-2 TRBD1 - TRBV19 CASHIRDRESLSYGYTF TGTGCCAGCCACATCCGGGACAGGGAAAGTTTATCTTACGGCTACACCTTC
TRBJ2-5 TRBD2 - TRBV5-8 CASSPGIAGVETQYF TGTGCCAGCAGCCCGGGGATAGCGGGGGTGGAGACCCAGTACTTC
TRBJ1-1 TRBD1 - TRBV6-5 CASNSDRGAFF TGTGCCAGCAACTCGGACAGGGGGGCTTTCTTT
TRBJ1-2 TRBD1 - TRBV7-2 CASSLAYRGSYGYTF TGTGCCAGCAGCTTAGCGTACAGGGGGAGCTATGGCTACACCTTC
TRBJ1-1 - few TRBV10-3 CAISISGGTTEAFF TGTGCCATCAGTATCAGTGGGGGGACCACTGAAGCTTTCTTT